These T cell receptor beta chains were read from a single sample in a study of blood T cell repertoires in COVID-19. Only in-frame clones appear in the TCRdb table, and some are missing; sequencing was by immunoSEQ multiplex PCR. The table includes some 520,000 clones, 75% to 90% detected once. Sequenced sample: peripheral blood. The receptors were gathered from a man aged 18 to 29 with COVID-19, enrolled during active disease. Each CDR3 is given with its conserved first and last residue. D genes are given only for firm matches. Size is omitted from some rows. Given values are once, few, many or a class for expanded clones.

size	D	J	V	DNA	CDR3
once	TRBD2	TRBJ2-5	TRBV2	TGTGCCAGCAAGGGACTAGCGGGGGAGGAGACCCAGTACTTC	CASKGLAGEETQYF
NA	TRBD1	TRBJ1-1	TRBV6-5	TGTGCCAGCAGTTACTCAGGGACAGGGATGGTCGCTTTCTTT	CASSYSGTGMVAFF
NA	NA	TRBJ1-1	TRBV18	TGTGCCAGCTCACCACCGAGGAGGGGAGGGATGAACACTGAAGCTTTCTTT	CASSPPRRGGMNTEAFF
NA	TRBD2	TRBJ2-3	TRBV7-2	TGTGCCAGCAGCTTTCTAGCGGGGATAACAGATACGCAGTATTTT	CASSFLAGITDTQYF
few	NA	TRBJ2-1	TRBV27	TGTGCCAGCAGTTCTAGCGACAGCTCCTACAATGAGCAGTTCTTC	CASSSSDSSYNEQFF
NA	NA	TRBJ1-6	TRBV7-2	TGTGCCAGCAGCTTGATGGGACACTCCTATAATTCACCCCTCCACTTT	CASSLMGHSYNSPLHF
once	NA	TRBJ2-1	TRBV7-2	TGTGCCAGCAGCTTGGAGGGGGCCTTCTACAATGAGCAGTTCTTC	CASSLEGAFYNEQFF
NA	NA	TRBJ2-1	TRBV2	TGTGCCAGCAATATACAGGGGGGGGCTCTATACAATGAGCAGTTCTTC	CASNIQGGALYNEQFF
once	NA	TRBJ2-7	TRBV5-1	TGCGCCAGCAAGTACGAGAACGAGCAGTACTTC	CASKYENEQYF
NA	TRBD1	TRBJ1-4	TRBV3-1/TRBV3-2	TGTGCCAGCAGCCACAAAAGGACCCGGACAGGAAGGAATGAAAAACTGTTTTTT	CASSHKRTRTGRNEKLFF
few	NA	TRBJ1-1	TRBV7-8	TGTGCCAGCACCCCCAGTCAGGCGAACACTGAAGCTTTCTTT	CASTPSQANTEAFF
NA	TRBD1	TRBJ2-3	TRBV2	TGTGCCAGCATACAGGGGGCGACGGTTGATACGCAGTATTTT	CASIQGATVDTQYF
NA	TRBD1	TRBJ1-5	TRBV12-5	TGTGCTAGTGCCCTGGGAGGGACAGGGGGCAATCAGCCCCAGCATTTT	CASALGGTGGNQPQHF
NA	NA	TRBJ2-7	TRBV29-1	TGCAGCGCAACAGAGAACTACGAGCAGTACTTC	CSATENYEQYF
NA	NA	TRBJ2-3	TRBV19	TGTGCCAGTAGTATAGCGAGAGGAGGTTACACAGATACGCAGTATTTT	CASSIARGGYTDTQYF
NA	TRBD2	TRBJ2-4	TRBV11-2	TGTGCCAGCAGCTCACACTCGACCAGCGGGGACATTCAGTACTTC	CASSSHSTSGDIQYF